This T cell receptor (beta chain) is from a study of pediatric ulcerative colitis. Overall study context: Ulcerative colitis patients had pancolitis or left-sided colitis, with confirming histology. Overall study results and limits: Rectal repertoires separated controls, mild-moderate and acute severe colitis.

During colonoscopy, one to two rectal pinch biopsies were collected. Up to 500,000 reads were sequenced per sample. Measured with immunoSEQ multiplex PCR; TCRdb has only the in-frame clones, and not every one. The sample consists of 40,000 to 60,000 clones, 60% to 85% of them appearing once. This clone was observed a few times. Its specificity is not known. Sequenced: gut tissue. This TCR was recovered from a girl aged 5-17 years with moderate ulcerative colitis.

CDR3 coding DNA: TGTGCCAGTACGGGGGGGCCAGCCAAAAACATTCAGTACTTC. Its translation is CASTGGPAKNIQYF. This chain links TRBV19 with TRBJ2-4, with TRBD2 matching over 8 bases. The CDR3 loop spans 14 amino acids. The J segment lost 0 bases and the V segment lost 7 bases, leaving 2 bases of the junction unmatched. Looked up from germline, CDR1 is LNHDA and CDR2 is SQIVND (reference sequence).